The present entry profiles one TCR beta chain with its context. The specificity of this receptor is unknown. No much larger clonotype is one base removed from it; base qualities were not supplied. The data belong to a study of cytomegalovirus exposure and HLA in healthy donors (dated by TCRdb to the late 2010s). Turning to the overall study: According to a later analysis, one platform produced both the approximately 110 validation repertoires and the roughly 650 repertoires of the first cohort. The study aimed to test whether cataloging public T cell receptors could reveal signatures of past pathogen exposure. A separate validation cohort of some 130 different subjects was used in addition to the approximately 640-subject first cohort. To predict cytomegalovirus infection status, the study combined high-throughput TCR immunosequencing, statistical association of individual TCRs with disease status, and machine learning. The paper's findings and limits, for the study overall: The validation cohort had no HLA typing available for a later analysis, so co-occurrence within that cohort was assessed over all 120 or so repertoires. The study listed 164 TCR beta chains as associated with cytomegalovirus. A few of the identified cytomegalovirus-associated TCR beta chains were confirmed in vitro to be specific for cytomegalovirus antigens. Cytomegalovirus status was reported to be diagnosed by the classifier with high specificity and sensitivity in both the original and validation cohorts. Most TCR sequences were seen in very few donors, while some public TCRs were found in many individuals. According to the authors, the approach could potentially be generalized to other disease states and immunological phenotypes. Of the cluster scores, 85% to 95% were above 0 in a later analysis, which found that TCRs clustered in the first cohort also tended to co-occur in the roughly 130 validation repertoires.

The library was prepared using the immunoSEQ multiplex PCR assay. Turning to the authors' computational methods: A statistical classification framework was built for diagnosing cytomegalovirus status from the catalog of TCR beta chain sequences. Entries here come from immuneACCESS through TCRdb and include only in-frame sequences with V and J called. Some clones fail to appear in such tables; in the studies checked, an unresolved V gene covers under half of the shortfall, and the cause of the remainder is unknown. V, J and clone size are taken as reported in that table, and D and trimming were inferred from the DNA itself. The sample yields 240,000 or so clones; about 86% were counted once. The ten largest clones add up to less than 1.5% of the sample. Separate from the roughly 700-subject first cohort, the validation cohort of roughly 130 subjects was the group to which the donors belonged. The V end gives up 4 bases and the J end 8 bases, leaving 8 bases in the junction not matched to a gene. The CDR1 and CDR2 encoded by the germline V gene are SGHRS and YFSETQ. From cysteine to phenylalanine, the CDR3 is 15 amino acids long. The sequence is cut down to CDR3 DNA, 45 bases in frame from base 1.

Sequencing input: PBMCs. The rearrangement combines TRBV5-1 with TRBJ2-1; TRBD2 matches 11 bases in the middle. This receptor was identified in a woman between 25 and 40 years old in good health and CMV-seropositive. The CDR3 has the sequence CASSPIAGGDDEQFF. The nucleotides read TGCGCCAGCAGCCCCATAGCGGGAGGGGACGATGAGCAGTTCTTC.